Described below is a single T cell receptor (beta chain) sequence and its context. In its sample, this clone was seen once. The antigen it recognizes is unknown. No base quality information exists; no much larger clone differs at one position. V trim: 2 bases; J trim: 1 base; unmatched bases: 8. Including the terminal cysteine and phenylalanine, the CDR3 comprises 17 residues. Only CDR3 DNA is held: 51 bases, read in frame from base 1. Reading the germline V gene (reference sequence) gives CDR1 LNHDA and CDR2 SQIVND. TCRbeta CDR3 regions were amplified from genomic DNA using the immunoSEQ Assay, a bias-controlled multiplex PCR. The paper's processing steps were these. The number of nucleated cells in each sample was estimated by amplification of reference gene primers within the assay. To quantify the absolute abundance of each unique TCRbeta CDR3 rearrangement, sequence reads were collapsed and filtered. For each sample, productive Simpson clonality was calculated as the square root of Simpson's diversity index over productive rearrangements. Here the immuneACCESS table is served through TCRdb, limited to in-frame sequences with V and J called. Missing clones are a known gap in these copies; in checked studies unresolved V genes cover under half, and the rest lacks a known reason. V and J calls and clone size follow that table, whereas D and trimming were derived from the DNA. Counted in this sample were hundreds of thousands of clones; 86% of them appeared once. The ten largest account for more than 1.4% of the sample.

Whole blood was collected in K2EDTA tubes by collaborating institutions according to the institutions' own protocols. Collaborator samples were shipped for TCRbeta analysis as frozen whole blood, isolated PBMCs, or DNA extracted from either sample type. This entry comes from a study of blood T cell repertoires in COVID-19 (dated by TCRdb to the early 2020s). Regarding the study in general: Collaborator samples came from the United States, Italy and Spain and covered acute and convalescent phases of COVID-19. The material from the prospective study consisted of cDNA or gDNA derived from T cells, B-cell-depleted T cells, or PBMCs. The samples were drawn from the first 160 participants of the ongoing ImmuneRACE study and from 950 to 1,500 subjects provided by 6 global collaborators. Where available, HLA class I and class II types were taken from metadata supplied by the sample provider and were not determined by assay-based typing. Sample metadata almost always included a de-identified subject ID, COVID-19 status, age in years and sex. The dataset comprised deeply sampled blood TCRbeta repertoires from subjects exposed to, actively infected with, or recovered from COVID-19. The repertoires were released in a freely available public database meant as a resource for research on the immune response to SARS-CoV-2. Here is what the overall study found, with its caveats: How much clinical and demographic metadata was included differed by source and by participant, and the metadata was provided uncurated.

The chain links TRBV19 with TRBJ1-5; TRBD1 fits 7 bases in the junction. The origin of this receptor is a woman younger than 45 with active or convalescent COVID-19. The specimen sequenced was peripheral blood. The CDR3 reads CASSINRGVGSNQPQHF. The nucleotide sequence reads TGTGCCAGTAGTATAAACAGGGGAGTTGGAAGCAATCAGCCCCAGCATTTT. The reference TRBV19 and TRBJ1-5 proteins fill in what lies around the CDR3, so the full variable domain reads DGGITQSPKYLFRKEGQNVTLSCEQNLNHDAMYWYRQDPGQGLRLIYYSQIVNDFQKGDIAEGYSVSREKKESFPLTVTSAQKNPTAFYLCASSINRGVGSNQPQHFGDGTRLSIL.